This T cell receptor beta chain was retrieved from a study of identifying expanded T cells in peripheral blood. Study results and limitations: Differentially abundant clones: 1 to 1.5 between replicates, 15 to 17 at roughly 13 days, 19 at four.

The protocol was immunoSEQ multiplex PCR, while the TCRdb copy is restricted to in-frame clones and leaves out a portion. The data contain approximately 90,000 clones, roughly 81% of them singletons. Trimming removed 2 bases from V and 7 bases from J, with 11 bases in between. From germline, CDR1 is MNHNS and CDR2 SASEGT. This CDR3 is built from 13 residues. In regard to this clone: The antigen remains undetermined.

This TCR derives from a person aged 18 to 70 in good health. Sample: blood. V usage is TRBV6-1 and J usage is TRBJ1-2; unclear D gene. CDR3 in DNA: TGTGCCAGCAGTGAACTGGGCTCCGGTGGCTACACCTTC. Amino acid sequence: CASSELGSGGYTF.